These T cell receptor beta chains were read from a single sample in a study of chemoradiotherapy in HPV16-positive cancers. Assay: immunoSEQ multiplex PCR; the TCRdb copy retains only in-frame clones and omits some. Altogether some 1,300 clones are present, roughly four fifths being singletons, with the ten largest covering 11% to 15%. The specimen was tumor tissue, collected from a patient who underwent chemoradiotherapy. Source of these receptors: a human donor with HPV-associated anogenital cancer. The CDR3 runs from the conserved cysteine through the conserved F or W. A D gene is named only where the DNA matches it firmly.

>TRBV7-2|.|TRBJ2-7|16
TGTGCCAGCATCGAAGGGGGTAGCGCCTTAACCTACGAGCAGTACTTC
CASIEGGSALTYEQYF
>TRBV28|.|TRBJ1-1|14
TGTGCCAGCAGTCCCGGAGCCTTGAACACTGAAGCTTTCTTT
CASSPGALNTEAFF
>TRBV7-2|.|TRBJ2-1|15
TGTGCCAGCAGCTTACTTATAGCGTTCGACAATGAGCAGTTCTTC
CASSLLIAFDNEQFF
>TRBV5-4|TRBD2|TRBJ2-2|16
TGTGCCAGCAGCTTGGGGCTAGCGGGGACCACCGGGGAGCTGTTTTTT
CASSLGLAGTTGELFF
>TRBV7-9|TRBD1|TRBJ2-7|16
TGTGCCAGCAGCCACAAACAGGGGGCGAGCTCCTACGAGCAGTACTTC
CASSHKQGASSYEQYF
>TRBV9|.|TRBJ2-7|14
TGTGCCAGCAGCGTTAGCGGTGGGGTTTCCTGGCAGTACTTC
CASSVSGGVSWQYF
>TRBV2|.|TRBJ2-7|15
TGTGCCAGCAGTGAAAAGAGCCTGATTTTCTACGAGCAGTACTTC
CASSEKSLIFYEQYF
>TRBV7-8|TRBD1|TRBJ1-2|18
TGTGCCAGCAGCTTAGTGGGGACAGGGGCTTCAGCTAACTATGGCTACACCTTC
CASSLVGTGASANYGYTF
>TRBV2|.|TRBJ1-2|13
TGTGCCAGCAGTGAAGGCTGGGACTATGGCTACACCTTC
CASSEGWDYGYTF
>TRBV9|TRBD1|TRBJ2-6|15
TGTGCCAGCAGCGTCTCAGGAACAGGGGTTTCCGTCCTGACTTTC
CASSVSGTGVSVLTF
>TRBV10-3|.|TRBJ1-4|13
TGTGCCATCAAACAGGGCCCTAATGAAAAACTGTTTTTT
CAIKQGPNEKLFF
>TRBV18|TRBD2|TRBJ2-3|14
TGTGCCAGCTCCCCCGGGACTAGCTTAGATACGCAGTATTTT
CASSPGTSLDTQYF
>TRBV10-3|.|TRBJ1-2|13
TGTGCCATCAGTGATGGGACCCCTCTAGGCTACACCTTC
CAISDGTPLGYTF
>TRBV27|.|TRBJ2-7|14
TGTGCCAGCAGAAAACAGGGTGCTTATTACGAGCAGTACTTC
CASRKQGAYYEQYF